Listed below are T cell receptor beta chains from one sample, sequenced in a study of Ad26.COV2.S vaccination and SARS-CoV-2 variants. Assay: immunoSEQ multiplex PCR; the TCRdb copy retains only in-frame clones and omits some. The sample lists more than 400,000 clones, 90% seen once, with roughly 4.3% in the top ten. Specimen: peripheral blood, collected in a trial of Ad26.COV2.S vaccine versus placebo. The source is a person aged 18 to 65 who received the Ad26.COV2.S COVID-19 vaccine or a placebo. Both conserved end residues are part of each CDR3. D genes are given only for firm matches. Some rows have no size entry. The others give once, few or many, or a class for an expanded clone.

D: TRBD2; V: TRBV4-3; size: few; J: TRBJ2-6; CDR3: CASSQDAGAGANVLTF; DNA: TGCGCCAGCAGCCAAGACGCGGGGGCTGGGGCCAACGTCCTGACTTTC
D: TRBD2; V: TRBV11-2; size: .; J: TRBJ2-7; CDR3: CASSLDSGGYYEQYF; DNA: TGTGCCAGCAGCTTAGATTCGGGAGGGTACTACGAGCAGTACTTC
D: .; V: TRBV5-4; size: .; J: TRBJ1-2; CDR3: CASSGRGAYGYTF; DNA: TGTGCCAGCAGCGGCCGGGGTGCCTATGGCTACACCTTC
D: TRBD1; V: TRBV7-9; size: .; J: TRBJ2-5; CDR3: CASSFSRGKVETQYF; DNA: TGTGCCAGCAGCTTCAGCAGGGGGAAAGTAGAGACCCAGTACTTC
D: .; V: TRBV27; size: .; J: TRBJ2-1; CDR3: CASSLSSESSYNEQFF; DNA: TGTGCCAGCAGTTTATCAAGCGAGAGCTCCTACAATGAGCAGTTCTTC
D: .; V: TRBV6-6; size: .; J: TRBJ1-3; CDR3: CASSGALNTIYF; DNA: TGTGCCAGCTCAGGGGCATTAAACACCATATATTTT
D: TRBD2; V: TRBV20-1; size: .; J: TRBJ2-1; CDR3: CSASIPSGRASSYNEQFF; DNA: TGCAGTGCTAGTATACCCAGCGGGAGGGCGAGCTCCTACAATGAGCAGTTCTTC
D: TRBD2; V: TRBV27; size: .; J: TRBJ2-3; CDR3: CASSHGRTDTQYF; DNA: TGTGCCAGCAGTCACGGGAGGACAGATACGCAGTATTTT
D: .; V: TRBV14; size: .; J: TRBJ2-7; CDR3: CASSQEGPLYEQYF; DNA: TGTGCCAGCAGCCAAGAAGGCCCCTTATACGAGCAGTACTTC
D: .; V: TRBV5-6; size: .; J: TRBJ2-1; CDR3: CASSLVLPYNEQFF; DNA: TGTGCCAGCAGCTTGGTACTCCCATACAATGAGCAGTTCTTC
D: .; V: TRBV27; size: few; J: TRBJ2-7; CDR3: CASSLHPDAYEQYF; DNA: TGTGCCAGCAGTCTTCATCCGGACGCCTACGAGCAGTACTTC
D: TRBD1; V: TRBV7-8; size: .; J: TRBJ2-7; CDR3: CASSLAGTGSREQYF; DNA: TGTGCCAGCAGCTTAGCAGGGACAGGGTCGCGCGAGCAGTACTTC
D: .; V: TRBV7-9; size: few; J: TRBJ1-5; CDR3: CASSLGLDSVRSNQPQHF; DNA: TGTGCCAGCAGCTTAGGACTGGACAGTGTTCGAAGCAATCAGCCCCAGCATTTT
D: .; V: TRBV7-2; size: few; J: TRBJ2-2; CDR3: CASSLGSGNTGELFF; DNA: TGTGCCAGCAGCTTAGGCAGCGGGAACACCGGGGAGCTGTTTTTT
D: .; V: TRBV5-5; size: .; J: TRBJ2-3; CDR3: CASSFVGRTDTQYF; DNA: TGTGCCAGCAGCTTCGTTGGGAGGACAGATACGCAGTATTTT
D: .; V: TRBV16; size: .; J: TRBJ1-5; CDR3: CASSQSGWGGNQPQHF; DNA: TGTGCCAGCAGCCAATCGGGGTGGGGAGGCAATCAGCCCCAGCATTTT
D: .; V: TRBV5-1; size: once; J: TRBJ2-2; CDR3: CASSKLAGDGELFF; DNA: TGCGCCAGCAGCAAACTAGCCGGAGACGGGGAGCTGTTTTTT
D: .; V: TRBV19; size: .; J: TRBJ2-2; CDR3: CASRQGGTGELFF; DNA: TGTGCCAGTAGGCAGGGAGGAACCGGGGAGCTGTTTTTT
D: .; V: TRBV5-1; size: .; J: TRBJ1-2; CDR3: CASRSTGEIYGYTF; DNA: TGCGCCAGCAGGTCGACAGGAGAAATCTATGGCTACACCTTC
D: .; V: TRBV27; size: .; J: TRBJ2-7; CDR3: CASSLGGQPYEQYF; DNA: TGTGCCAGCAGTTTAGGGGGGCAGCCATACGAGCAGTACTTC
D: .; V: TRBV7-2; size: .; J: TRBJ2-7; CDR3: CASSTIDSLYEQYF; DNA: TGTGCCAGCAGCACCATCGACAGTTTATACGAGCAGTACTTC
D: TRBD1; V: TRBV29-1; size: few; J: TRBJ2-5; CDR3: CSVSFTGTGQETQYF; DNA: TGCAGCGTATCCTTTACCGGGACAGGACAAGAGACCCAGTACTTC
D: TRBD1; V: TRBV28; size: .; J: TRBJ2-7; CDR3: CASSLNRGEQYF; DNA: TGTGCCAGCAGTTTGAACAGGGGAGAGCAGTACTTC
D: .; V: TRBV7-6; size: .; J: TRBJ2-2; CDR3: CASSPGLAYDTGELFF; DNA: TGTGCCAGCAGCCCGGGGCTAGCGTACGATACCGGGGAGCTGTTTTTT
D: TRBD2; V: TRBV28; size: .; J: TRBJ2-1; CDR3: CASSLGGSVYNEQFF; DNA: TGTGCCAGCAGTTTGGGCGGGAGCGTCTACAATGAGCAGTTCTTC
D: .; V: TRBV28; size: .; J: TRBJ1-4; CDR3: CASSRRGEKLFF; DNA: TGTGCCAGCAGCCGCAGGGGTGAAAAACTGTTTTTT
D: .; V: TRBV13; size: .; J: TRBJ2-1; CDR3: CASSLRLLFIDEQFF; DNA: TGTGCCAGCAGCTTAAGACTCTTGTTTATCGATGAGCAGTTCTTC
D: .; V: TRBV7-3; size: .; J: TRBJ1-1; CDR3: CASSRDGNTEAFF; DNA: TGTGCCAGCAGCAGAGACGGGAACACTGAAGCTTTCTTT
D: .; V: TRBV7-5; size: .; J: TRBJ2-7; CDR3: CARSLALAGSYEQYF; DNA: TGTGCCAGAAGCTTAGCACTAGCGGGCAGCTACGAGCAGTACTTC
D: .; V: TRBV5-1; size: .; J: TRBJ2-2; CDR3: CASSLAVGGHTGELFF; DNA: TGCGCCAGCAGCTTGGCAGTAGGGGGTCACACCGGGGAGCTGTTTTTT
D: .; V: TRBV9; size: .; J: TRBJ2-1; CDR3: CASSVGAHNEQFF; DNA: TGTGCCAGCAGCGTAGGAGCGCACAATGAGCAGTTCTTC
D: TRBD1; V: TRBV4-1; size: .; J: TRBJ1-4; CDR3: CASSQRQGTDEKLFF; DNA: TGCGCCAGCAGCCAGAGACAGGGGACGGATGAAAAACTGTTTTTT
D: .; V: TRBV14; size: .; J: TRBJ2-1; CDR3: CASSDGQYNEQFF; DNA: TGTGCCAGCAGCGATGGACAATACAATGAGCAGTTCTTC
D: .; V: TRBV9; size: .; J: TRBJ2-3; CDR3: CASSRNSRPRGDTQYF; DNA: TGTGCCAGCAGCAGAAACTCCCGACCGAGGGGGGATACGCAGTATTTT
D: .; V: TRBV3-1/TRBV3-2; size: .; J: TRBJ1-3; CDR3: CASSQEKGYSGNTIYF; DNA: TGTGCCAGCAGCCAAGAAAAGGGGTACTCTGGAAACACCATATATTTT
D: .; V: TRBV3-1/TRBV3-2; size: .; J: TRBJ1-1; CDR3: CASSQLGPTEAFF; DNA: TGTGCCAGCAGCCAACTCGGGCCCACCGAGGCTTTCTTT
D: .; V: TRBV2; size: few; J: TRBJ2-7; CDR3: CASSHRSTYEQYF; DNA: TGTGCCAGCAGTCACAGGAGTACCTACGAGCAGTACTTC
D: TRBD1; V: TRBV15; size: .; J: TRBJ1-6; CDR3: CATSRASGTGQSPLHF; DNA: TGTGCCACCAGCAGAGCTTCCGGGACAGGACAATCACCCCTCCACTTT
D: .; V: TRBV27; size: .; J: TRBJ2-5; CDR3: CASSFSAGDSQETQYF; DNA: TGTGCCAGCAGTTTTTCAGCAGGTGACAGCCAAGAGACCCAGTACTTC
D: TRBD2; V: TRBV2; size: .; J: TRBJ2-7; CDR3: CASSGTSHEQYF; DNA: TGTGCCAGCAGTGGGACTAGCCACGAGCAGTACTTC
D: .; V: TRBV27; size: .; J: TRBJ1-1; CDR3: CASSLNRNTEAFF; DNA: TGTGCCAGCAGTTTAAACAGGAACACTGAAGCTTTCTTT
D: .; V: TRBV12-3/TRBV12-4; size: once; J: TRBJ1-5; CDR3: CASSLTEDQPQHF; DNA: TGTGCCAGCAGTTTAACAGAAGATCAGCCCCAGCATTTT
D: .; V: TRBV3-1/TRBV3-2; size: .; J: TRBJ2-7; CDR3: CASSLGPRREQYF; DNA: TGTGCCAGCAGCCTCGGACCCCGGCGGGAGCAGTACTTC
D: .; V: TRBV5-1; size: once; J: TRBJ1-4; CDR3: CASSKDMINEKLFF; DNA: TGCGCCAGCAGTAAGGACATGATCAATGAAAAACTGTTTTTT
D: TRBD1; V: TRBV27; size: once; J: TRBJ2-7; CDR3: CASSLGQGAREQYF; DNA: TGTGCCAGCAGTTTAGGACAGGGGGCGCGGGAGCAGTACTTC
D: .; V: TRBV7-2; size: .; J: TRBJ1-2; CDR3: CASSLGSGGLYGYTF; DNA: TGTGCCAGCAGCTTAGGAAGTGGGGGGCTGTATGGCTACACCTTC
D: .; V: TRBV27; size: .; J: TRBJ2-2; CDR3: CASSSSWGKTGELFF; DNA: .
D: .; V: TRBV5-6; size: .; J: TRBJ1-5; CDR3: CASSRRRTRDQPQHF; DNA: TGTGCCAGCAGCCGCCGGAGGACAAGAGATCAGCCCCAGCATTTT
D: TRBD1; V: TRBV5-1; size: .; J: TRBJ2-1; CDR3: CASSLTGTGPENEQFF; DNA: TGCGCCAGCAGCTTAACCGGGACAGGGCCCGAGAATGAGCAGTTCTTC
D: TRBD1; V: TRBV6-2/TRBV6-3; size: .; J: TRBJ2-2; CDR3: CASSYSRDSSAGELFF; DNA: TGTGCCAGCAGTTACTCGAGGGACAGTTCGGCCGGGGAGCTGTTTTTT
D: .; V: TRBV7-2; size: .; J: TRBJ1-1; CDR3: CASSLVRNTEAFF; DNA: TGTGCCAGCAGCTTAGTACGGAACACTGAAGCTTTCTTT
D: .; V: TRBV4-2; size: .; J: TRBJ2-1; CDR3: CASSSPGTGYNEQFF; DNA: TGTGCCAGCAGCTCCCCCGGGACTGGGTACAATGAGCAGTTCTTC
D: TRBD1; V: TRBV7-2; size: once; J: TRBJ2-7; CDR3: CASSLGTGGPYEQYF; DNA: TGTGCCAGCAGCTTAGGGACAGGGGGCCCCTACGAGCAGTACTTC